Following are 30 T cell receptor beta chains from one sample sequenced in a study of T-cell reconstitution after alpha-beta-depleted transplantation in children. A library of TCRbeta sequences, prepared with unique molecular identifiers, was generated. Each CDR3 protein is one row after TCRdb ran MiXCR on the PCR reads. The repertoire holds 220,000 or so distinct CDR3 sequences, with around 7.5% as singletons. Material: PBMCs, mostly from graft donor cells, obtained 180 days after TCRalphabeta/CD19-depleted stem cell transplant. The receptors shown here come from a male patient aged 10 to 17 who had a stem cell transplant for acute lymphoblastic leukemia, so the T cells may come from the graft donor.

This clonotype was recorded many times. The chain uses TRBV20-1 and TRBJ1-5; 7 bases match TRBD1. CDR1 is DFQATT and CDR2 is SNEGSKA in the germline V gene (reference sequence). The length of the CDR3 is 14 residues. The junction had 5 bases not matched to a gene; V was cut back by 5 bases and J by 1 base. The CDR3 nucleotides read TGCAGTGCTCCAGACAGGGTAAGCAATCAGCCCCAGCATTTT. Amino acids: CSAPDRVSNQPQHF.

This clonotype appeared many times. The chain uses TRBV9 and TRBJ2-2; D ambiguous. CDR1 and CDR2 from the germline V gene are SGDLS and YYNGEE. There are 16 residues in the CDR3. The V end was cut by 0 bases, the J end by 0 bases, with 9 bases between. DNA for the CDR3: TGTGCCAGCAGCGTAGGGGCAATCGCGAACACCGGGGAGCTGTTTTTT. This codes for CASSVGAIANTGELFF.

This clonotype has ten or more counts. This chain links TRBV24-1 with TRBJ1-3, with a possible D match to TRBD1 (5 bases). This CDR3 has 17 amino acids. Trimming pared 0 bases from V and 0 bases from J, leaving 11 bases between. The germline V gene has CDR1 KGHDR and CDR2 SFDVKD. CDR3 in DNA: TGTGCCACCAGTGATTTGACAGGAACGAGCTCTGGAAACACCATATATTTT. Translation: CATSDLTGTSSGNTIYF.

This clonotype was observed at least ten times. This chain uses TRBV12-3 or TRBV12-4 with TRBJ1-5; TRBD1 matches at 7 bases. After removal of 5 bases from V and 7 bases from J, the junction contained 8 bases not matched to a gene. CDR3 length equals 14 residues. The CDR3 loop is CASSPTGVGQPQHF. CDR3 coding DNA: TGTGCCAGCAGTCCCACAGGGGTAGGCCAGCCCCAGCATTTT.

This clonotype has at least ten counts. The chain combines TRBV20-1 with TRBJ2-6; D ambiguous. This CDR3 contains 15 residues. The germline gives CDR1 DFQATT, CDR2 SNEGSKA (reference sequence). V was clipped by 0 bases and J by 1 base, with 7 bases between them. The CDR3 DNA is TGCAGTGCTAGAGATAGGAATTCTGGGGCCAACGTCCTGACTTTC. Translated, it gives CSARDRNSGANVLTF.

Many counts were recorded for this clonotype. The V gene is TRBV29-1, the J gene TRBJ2-7; 7 bases line up with TRBD1. Germline CDR1 SQVTM, CDR2 ANQGSEA. The CDR3 is 14 amino acids. V dropped 7 bases and J dropped 2; count of bases not matched to a gene: 11. The CDR3 here is CSATPNRGTYEQYF. CDR3 nucleotides: TGCAGCGCCACCCCGAACAGGGGCACCTACGAGCAGTACTTC.

This clonotype was seen many times. CDR3 DNA: TGTGCCAGCAGCTTAGAAGGAGGCAGGTTGAGCTCCTACAATGAGCAGTTCTTC. Protein: CASSLEGGRLSSYNEQFF. This rearrangement joins TRBV11-2 to TRBJ2-1; D is possibly TRBD2 (5 bases). This CDR3 comprises 18 residues. Germline V gene lookup returns CDR1 SGHAT and CDR2 FQNNGV. Deletions cut 0 bases from V and 0 bases from J, with 15 bases between. The entire variable domain, with the rest obtained from reference TRBV11-2 and TRBJ2-1, is as follows: EAGVAQSPRYKIIEKRQSVAFWCNPISGHATLYWYQQILGQGPKLLIQFQNNGVVDDSQLPKDRFSAERLKGVDSTLKIQPAKLEDSAVYLCASSLEGGRLSSYNEQFFGPGTRLTVL.

This clonotype was recorded at least ten times. The chain is built from TRBV5-1 and TRBJ1-2; maybe TRBD1 (6 bases). The CDR3 consists of 17 residues. Trimming pared 0 bases from V and 3 bases from J, leaving 18 bases between. Germline V lookup: CDR1 SGHRS, CDR2 YFSETQ. The CDR3 is CASSLGGGASFHYGYTF. The CDR3 DNA reads TGCGCCAGCAGCTTGGGGGGGGGCGCCTCTTTCCACTATGGCTACACCTTC. Using reference TRBV5-1 and TRBJ1-2 for the parts outside the CDR3, the full variable domain is KAGVTQTPRYLIKTRGQQVTLSCSPISGHRSVSWYQQTPGQGLQFLFEYFSETQRNKGNFPGRFSGRQFSNSRSEMNVSTLELGDSALYLCASSLGGGASFHYGYTFGSGTRLTVV.

This clonotype showed up many times. The chain employs TRBV5-1 and TRBJ2-2; 8 bases are shared with TRBD1. The germline V gene has CDR1 SGHRS and CDR2 YFSETQ. The V gene end was trimmed by 1 base and the J gene end by 4 bases; junction bases not matched to a gene: 3. This CDR3 has 15 amino acids. The CDR3 DNA is TGCGCCAGCAGCTTGTCGACAGGGGTCACCGGGGAGCTGTTTTTT. Its translation: CASSLSTGVTGELFF.

At least ten counts were recorded for this clonotype. The chain combines TRBV4-2 with TRBJ2-2; maybe TRBD2 (6 bases). V was shortened by 4 bases and J by 1 base, with 13 bases between the two germline ends. CDR1 and CDR2 (germline): LGHNA, YNFKEQ. There are 16 residues in the CDR3. CDR3 coding DNA: TGTGCCAGCAGCCGGTCGGTGGGGGGGAACACCGGGGAGCTGTTTTTT. Amino acids: CASSRSVGGNTGELFF.

This clonotype was seen once. Here the CDR3 reads CASSQDGGQGYEKLFF. Here the CDR3 DNA reads TGCGCCAGCAGCCAAGATGGTGGACAGGGATATGAAAAACTGTTTTTT. The rearrangement uses TRBV4-3 and TRBJ1-4; 8 bases line up with TRBD1. CDR1 and CDR2 from the germline V gene are LGHNA and YSLEER. V lost 0 bases to trimming and J lost 6 bases; unmatched junction nucleotides: 6. This CDR3 is built from 16 residues.

This clonotype was seen repeatedly, ten times or more. The rearrangement joins TRBV18 to TRBJ1-5; D perhaps matches TRBD1 (6 bases). Germline V gives CDR1 KGHSH, CDR2 LQKENI. V dropped 3 bases and J dropped 4 bases, with 7 bases sitting between them. The CDR3 is made up of 13 amino acids. The CDR3 DNA sequence: TGTGCCAGCTCACCTGGGACAAATCAGCCCCAGCATTTT. Its protein is CASSPGTNQPQHF. The whole variable domain, remainder taken from reference TRBV18 and TRBJ1-5, is NAGVMQNPRHLVRRRGQEARLRCSPMKGHSHVYWYRQLPEEGLKFMVYLQKENIIDESGMPKERFSAEFPKEGPSILRIQQVVRGDSAAYFCASSPGTNQPQHFGDGTRLSIL.

The sample holds many counts of this clonotype. This chain links TRBV2 with TRBJ1-5; D is uncertain. The CDR3 runs to 15 residues. Trimming cost V 2 bases and J 3 bases, with 11 bases left between them. Per the germline V gene, CDR1 is SNHLY and CDR2 is FYNNEI. Here the CDR3 reads CASSERRVSNQPQHF. CDR3 nucleotide sequence: TGTGCCAGCAGTGAAAGAAGGGTCTCCAATCAGCCCCAGCATTTT. Using reference TRBV2 and TRBJ1-5 for the parts outside the CDR3, the full variable domain is EPEVTQTPSHQVTQMGQEVILRCVPISNHLYFYWYRQILGQKVEFLVSFYNNEISEKSEIFDDQFSVERPDGSNFTLKIRSTKLEDSAMYFCASSERRVSNQPQHFGDGTRLSIL.

This clonotype was detected ten times or more. V usage is TRBV20-1 and J usage is TRBJ2-6; TRBD1 or TRBD2 may be the D gene (6 bases each). This CDR3 comprises 20 residues. The germline V gene has CDR1 DFQATT and CDR2 SNEGSKA (reference sequence). Deletions cut 0 bases from V and 0 bases from J, with 21 bases between. CDR3 loop: CSARDRRGSRGPSGANVLTF. The DNA for the CDR3 is TGCAGTGCTAGAGATCGGAGGGGGAGCAGGGGCCCCTCTGGGGCCAACGTCCTGACTTTC.

The rearrangement links TRBV5-1 to TRBJ2-3; D might be TRBD2 (6 bases). Germline V gene sequence: CDR1 SGHRS, CDR2 YFSETQ. V was clipped by 0 bases and J by 6 bases, with 14 bases between them. This CDR3 is built from 15 residues. The CDR3 protein is CASSLGEALRDTQYF. The CDR3 DNA sequence: TGCGCCAGCAGCTTGGGGGAGGCCCTCCGGGATACGCAGTATTTT.

This clonotype was detected many times. The CDR3 DNA reads TGTGCCACCAGCAGCCAAGGGACAGGGGATGAGCAGTTCTTC. Amino acids: CATSSQGTGDEQFF. V is TRBV15 and J is TRBJ2-1; 10 bases are shared with TRBD1. The CDR3 extends over 14 amino acids. Losses at the gene ends were 3 bases for V and 8 bases for J; bases not matched to a gene: 4. CDR1 and CDR2 from the germline V gene are LNHNV and YYDKDF (reference sequence).

This clonotype was found many times. This chain joins TRBV12-3 or TRBV12-4 and TRBJ1-2; D remains unclear. CDR3 size: 14 residues. Trimming stripped 5 bases from V and 4 bases from J, with 14 bases between. This CDR3 reads CASSPLRASYGYTF. The CDR3 bases are TGTGCCAGCAGTCCCCTCCGGGCCTCCTATGGCTACACCTTC.

This clonotype was recorded many times. The V and J genes are TRBV25-1 and TRBJ2-1, with D possibly TRBD1 on 5 matching bases. This CDR3 has 16 amino acids. CDR1 and CDR2 from the germline V gene are MGHDK and SYGVNS. V was cut by 1 base and J by 0 bases, with 10 bases left in between. CDR3 amino acids: CASSELDTRSYNEQFF. The CDR3 DNA reads TGTGCCAGCAGTGAATTGGACACCCGCTCCTACAATGAGCAGTTCTTC.

This clonotype was observed many times. CDR3 coding DNA: TGCAGTGCCCTGGAGGAAGCCAAAAACATTCAGTACTTC. As protein: CSALEEAKNIQYF. The chain carries TRBV20-1 and TRBJ2-4, with D possibly being TRBD2 (5 bases). CDR3 length equals 13 residues. V lost 6 bases, J lost 0 bases, and 9 bases lay in between. From germline, CDR1 is DFQATT and CDR2 SNEGSKA (reference sequence).

On this clonotype itself: A much larger clone lies a single base off, so this may be a read error. The J gene is TRBJ2-1, the V gene TRBV6-1; D not resolved. Germline CDR1 and CDR2: MNHNS and SASEGT. V was trimmed by 5 bases and J by 10 bases, leaving 15 bases between them. The CDR3 runs 13 residues. In nucleotides, the CDR3 is TGTGCCAGCAGTACCACAGTGGTCCCCGAGCAGTTCTTC. Its protein product is CASSTTVVPEQFF.

This clonotype was seen many times. The chain joins TRBV15 to TRBJ2-5; 9 nucleotides match TRBD2. Germline V CDR1 and CDR2: LNHNV, YYDKDF (reference sequence). The V segment lost 3 bases and the J segment 5 bases; nucleotides outside the gene matches: 7. The CDR3 covers 15 residues. CDR3 nucleotides: TGTGCCACCAGCAGTGTGGGGGCGGGGGGGGAGACCCAGTACTTC. The encoded protein is CATSSVGAGGETQYF.

This clonotype was detected many times. J is TRBJ2-1 and V is TRBV10-2, with TRBD2 matching over 9 bases. The CDR3 has 15 residues. The V and J ends lost 3 bases and 4 bases, in that order; junction bases with no gene match: 4. Germline CDR1 reads WSHSY; CDR2 reads SAAADI. The chain's CDR3 is CASSDSGGAYNEQFF. The CDR3 DNA follows: TGCGCCAGCAGTGATAGCGGGGGAGCTTACAATGAGCAGTTCTTC.

This clonotype occurred many times. The chain couples TRBV20-1 to TRBJ2-7, with 7 positions matching TRBD1. CDR3 length equals 14 residues. The germline V gene encodes CDR1 DFQATT and CDR2 SNEGSKA (reference sequence). With V trimmed by 1 base and J by 1 base, 4 bases remained unmatched. CDR3 in amino acids: CSARVGTDSYEQYF. As DNA, the CDR3 is TGCAGTGCTAGAGTAGGGACAGATTCCTACGAGCAGTACTTC.

This clonotype showed up many times. The V and J genes are TRBV12-3 or TRBV12-4 and TRBJ2-3; D gene uncertain. The CDR3 totals 12 residues. V was pared by 3 bases and J by 5 bases, with 6 bases between. CDR3 DNA: TGTGCCAGCAGTTTGCGGCGAGATACGCAGTATTTT. This translates into CASSLRRDTQYF.

CDR3: CATSDFPTGPGYQETQYF. The CDR3 region has the DNA TGTGCCACCAGTGATTTCCCGACAGGCCCTGGGTACCAAGAGACCCAGTACTTC. The rearrangement uses TRBV24-1 and TRBJ2-5, with D maybe TRBD1 (6 bases). V was cut by 1 base and J by 0 bases, with 17 bases left in between. This CDR3 comprises 18 residues. Looked up from germline, CDR1 is KGHDR and CDR2 is SFDVKD.

This clonotype occurred a few times. This rearrangement joins TRBV11-3 to TRBJ2-5; TRBD1 matches at 7 bases. With 5 bases clipped from V and 2 bases from J, the junction kept 8 bases outside the gene matches. Germline V gene sequence: CDR1 SGHNT, CDR2 YENEEA. This CDR3 spans 15 amino acids. The CDR3 nucleotides read TGTGCCAGCAGCGCCGGGACAGCACTTCAAGAGACCCAGTACTTC. Amino acid sequence: CASSAGTALQETQYF.

Ten or more counts support this clonotype. This sequence joins TRBV20-1 and TRBJ1-5; TRBD1 might be the D (5 bases). The CDR3 totals 16 residues. Trimming removed 2 bases at V and 3 bases at J, with 17 bases between. Germline lookup yields CDR1 DFQATT and CDR2 SNEGSKA (reference sequence). The CDR3 sequence is CSARSAWGGNNQPQHF. DNA for the CDR3: TGCAGTGCTAGATCAGCGTGGGGGGGTAACAATCAGCCCCAGCATTTT.

This clonotype has ten or more counts. CDR3 nucleotide sequence: TGTGCCAGCAGCCAACTAATGAACACTGAAGCTTTCTTT. This gives the protein CASSQLMNTEAFF. This sequence joins TRBV4-2 and TRBJ1-1; D remains unclear. Per the germline V gene, CDR1 is LGHNA and CDR2 is YNFKEQ. The CDR3 sequence is 13 residues long. V gave up 2 bases and J gave up 0 bases, with 4 bases separating them.

In its sample, this clonotype was seen many times. The genes are TRBV6-1 and TRBJ2-3; 7 bases match TRBD2. Trimming at V came to 5 bases and at J to 0 bases, leaving 8 bases not matched to a gene. Germline CDR1 MNHNS, CDR2 SASEGT. CDR3 length equals 16 residues. DNA for the CDR3: TGTGCCAGCAGTCCCTCAGCGGGGAGGAGCACAGATACGCAGTATTTT. Protein product: CASSPSAGRSTDTQYF.

Many counts were recorded for this clonotype. The conserved phenylalanine or tryptophan is not found at the CDR3 terminus, so this likely reflects a read error. The limits of the CDR3 on the DNA are not certain, so only TCRdb's listed CDR3 is given. V usage is TRBV20-1 and J usage is TRBJ1-1; the table assigns TRBD1, which was not confirmed against the DNA. The CDR3 has 12 amino acids, counting both end residues. In germline, CDR1 is DFQATT, CDR2 SNEGSKA (reference sequence). This chain's CDR3 is CSAWPGNTEAFL.